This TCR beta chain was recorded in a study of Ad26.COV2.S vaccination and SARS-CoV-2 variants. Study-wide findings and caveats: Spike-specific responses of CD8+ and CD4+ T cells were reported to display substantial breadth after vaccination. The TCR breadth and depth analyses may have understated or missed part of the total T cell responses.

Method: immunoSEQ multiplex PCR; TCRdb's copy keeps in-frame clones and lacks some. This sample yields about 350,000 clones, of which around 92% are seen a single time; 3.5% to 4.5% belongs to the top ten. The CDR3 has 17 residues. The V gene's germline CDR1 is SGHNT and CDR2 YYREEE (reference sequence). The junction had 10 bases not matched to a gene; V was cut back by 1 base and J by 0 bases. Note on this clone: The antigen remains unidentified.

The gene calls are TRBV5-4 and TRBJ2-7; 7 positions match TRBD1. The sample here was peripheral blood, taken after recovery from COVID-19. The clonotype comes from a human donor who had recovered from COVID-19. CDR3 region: CASSLSQGMQRSYEQYF. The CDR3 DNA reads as TGTGCCAGCAGCTTGTCACAGGGGATGCAACGCTCCTACGAGCAGTACTTC.